The T cell receptor (gamma chain) under discussion was sequenced for a study of intestinal T cells in coeliac disease. Study summary: Mean age was around 16 for coeliac patients versus roughly 50 for controls. Study outcomes and limitations: Multiple copies of a CDR3 amino acid sequence may be PCR duplicates. TRG-based classification had a reported leave-one-out accuracy of more than 70%.

Each case's genomic DNA was extracted from ten approximately 5-µm formalin-fixed paraffin-embedded scrolls. Duodenal biopsies that were formalin-fixed, paraffin-embedded, fully anonymised and surplus to diagnostic needs were used. This clone was counted between two and nine times. The antigen is not known. Just one base apart from a much larger clone, this may be a read error. Other DNA sequences from this sample encode an identical CDR3 as well. Using roughly 200 ng of biopsy DNA, TRG was amplified with LymphoTrack primers. TCRdb applied CATT to the multiplex PCR reads for clone calling. Of roughly 900 gamma-chain clones listed, approximately 49% were seen once; the top ten hold less than 20%. Per germline, CDR1 EGSNGY and CDR2 YDSYNSKV. CDR3 length equals 11 residues.

The TCR originated in a human donor with celiac disease. The V call is TRGV2, the J call TRGJ1 or TRGJ2. Sequencing was done on a sample of a duodenal biopsy. The CDR3 DNA reads as TGTGCCACCTGGGACGGGTCCAAGAAGCTCTTT. It yields the protein CATWDGSKKLF.